The 10 T cell receptor beta chains below all came from one sample that was sequenced in a study of blood T cell repertoires in COVID-19. The table came from immunoSEQ multiplex PCR; TCRdb's copy has only in-frame clones and leaves some out. The data contain 150,000 to 180,000 clones, less than 95% of them seen just once; the ten biggest clones take up less than 0.6%. Sequencing was carried out using peripheral blood. The source of these receptors is a man aged 50-60 years with acute or convalescent COVID-19.

The rearrangement links TRBV4-2 to TRBJ2-6, with D unclear. V was cut by 0 bases and J by 0 bases, with 3 bases left in between. Germline-derived CDR1 and CDR2 are LGHNA and YNFKEQ. The CDR3 has 15 residues. CDR3 amino acids: CASSQDLSGANVLTF. The CDR3 bases are TGTGCCAGCAGCCAAGATCTCTCTGGGGCCAACGTCCTGACTTTC.

This clone was detected a few times. The chain is built from TRBV7-9 and TRBJ2-7; 9 nucleotides match TRBD1. The V gene end was trimmed by 6 bases and the J gene end by 13 bases; junction bases not matched to a gene: 19. CDR1 and CDR2 (germline): SEHNR, FQNEAQ (reference sequence). The CDR3 has 15 residues. The CDR3 loop reads CASSSPGTGFHGLYV. DNA of the CDR3: TGTGCCAGCAGTTCACCCGGGACAGGGTTCCATGGCCTTTACGTC.

The chain combines TRBV13 with TRBJ2-2; 10 bases are shared with TRBD1. CDR1 and CDR2 (germline): PRHDT, FYEKMQ (reference sequence). Trimming took 5 bases from V and 5 from J; bases not matched to a gene: 8. The length of the CDR3 is 16 residues. CDR3 in DNA: TGTGCCAGCAGCCACCGGGACAGGGGCCAAACCGGGGAGCTGTTTTTT. It encodes CASSHRDRGQTGELFF.

This chain joins TRBV10-3 and TRBJ1-5; TRBD1 aligns across 7 bases. Per the germline V gene, CDR1 is ENHRY and CDR2 is SYGVKD. The CDR3 extends over 13 amino acids. V lost 6 bases to trimming and J lost 2 bases; unmatched junction nucleotides: 1. The chain's CDR3 is CAISGQGNQPQHF. The CDR3 coding sequence is TGTGCCATCAGCGGACAGGGCAATCAGCCCCAGCATTTT.

The chain combines TRBV9 with TRBJ2-5; possible D gene TRBD2, 5 bases. Germline CDR1 is SGDLS and CDR2 is YYNGEE. The CDR3 length is 19 residues. V was trimmed by 0 bases and J by 3 bases, leaving 24 bases between them. The CDR3 loop reads CASSVGFWGSRSTKETQYF. The CDR3 bases are TGTGCCAGCAGCGTAGGGTTTTGGGGAAGCCGATCGACTAAAGAGACCCAGTACTTC.

This sequence joins TRBV5-1 and TRBJ2-5; TRBD1 aligns across 9 bases. Trimming removed 2 bases from V and 1 base from J; junction bases left unmatched: 9. This CDR3 region has 17 residues. Germline V gene data show CDR1 as SGHRS and CDR2 as YFSETQ. The CDR3 region is CASSFRDRVGTQETQYF. CDR3 coding DNA: TGCGCCAGCAGCTTCCGGGACAGGGTGGGGACCCAAGAGACCCAGTACTTC.

The chain is built from TRBV10-2 and TRBJ1-6, with D hard to call. This CDR3 has 14 amino acids. V gave up 3 bases and J gave up 8 bases, with 11 bases separating them. In germline, CDR1 is WSHSY, CDR2 SAAADI. The CDR3 loop is CASSDGGLDSPLHF. CDR3 nucleotide sequence: TGCGCCAGCAGTGATGGAGGGTTGGATTCACCCCTCCACTTT.

V usage is TRBV18 and J usage is TRBJ2-2, with D maybe TRBD2 (5 bases). CDR1 is KGHSH and CDR2 is LQKENI in the germline V gene. This CDR3 has 17 amino acids. V dropped 0 bases and J dropped 3 bases, with 14 bases sitting between them. The CDR3 protein is CASSPPSGQGHTGELFF. CDR3 in DNA: TGTGCCAGCTCACCACCCAGCGGTCAAGGCCACACCGGGGAGCTGTTTTTT. Supplemented by reference TRBV18 and TRBJ2-2, the full variable domain reads NAGVMQNPRHLVRRRGQEARLRCSPMKGHSHVYWYRQLPEEGLKFMVYLQKENIIDESGMPKERFSAEFPKEGPSILRIQQVVRGDSAAYFCASSPPSGQGHTGELFFGEGSRLTVL.

The chain carries TRBV28 and TRBJ2-7; no clear D. This CDR3 comprises 16 residues. Trimming cost V 4 bases and J 3 bases, with 19 bases left between them. Germline lookup yields CDR1 MDHEN and CDR2 SYDVKM. The CDR3 sequence is CASSSGSSSRSYEQYV. As DNA, the CDR3 is TGTGCCAGCAGTTCTGGGTCGAGCTCTCGGAGCTACGAGCAGTACGTC.

This rearrangement joins TRBV10-3 to TRBJ2-7; TRBD2 is a possible D gene (7 bases). The germline V gene encodes CDR1 ENHRY and CDR2 SYGVKD. The CDR3 length is 14 residues. V shed 2 bases and J shed 2 bases, with 10 bases lying between them. The CDR3 region is CAISELGGPYEQYF. CDR3 DNA sequence: TGTGCCATCAGTGAGCTCGGGGGGCCCTACGAGCAGTACTTC.